These T cell receptor beta chains were read from a single sample in a study of T cells in Graves' hyperthyroidism and ophthalmopathy. One entry per CDR3 protein, called by TCRdb with MiXCR from the multiplex PCR reads. The table includes 700,000 or so distinct CDR3 sequences, 16% detected once. Material for sequencing was blood. These receptors were taken from a man younger than 30 with Graves' hyperthyroidism. Each CDR3 is given with its conserved first and last residue. The order of the fields is D gene, V gene, J gene, clone size, CDR3 DNA, CDR3 protein. A D gene is named only where the DNA matches it firmly. Clone size is shown for a subset of rows, as once, few, many or a class of expanded clone.

d_gene: TRBD2
v_gene: TRBV10-3
j_gene: TRBJ2-1
abundance: many
CDR3nt: TGTGCCATCAGTGGCCCGCGGAGCGGGGGACCTTCCTACAATGAGCAGTTCTTC
CDR3aa: CAISGPRSGGPSYNEQFF

d_gene: NA
v_gene: TRBV10-3
j_gene: TRBJ2-7
abundance: NA
CDR3nt: TGTGCCATCAGTGCCACTAGTAGGGGCTACGAGCAGTACTTC
CDR3aa: CAISATSRGYEQYF

d_gene: NA
v_gene: TRBV2
j_gene: TRBJ2-5
abundance: few
CDR3nt: TGTGCCAGCAGTATGGGCCCAATCCAAGAGACCCAGTACTTC
CDR3aa: CASSMGPIQETQYF

d_gene: TRBD2
v_gene: TRBV11-2
j_gene: TRBJ2-3
abundance: few
CDR3nt: TGTGCCAGCAGCATCTCCGTGCGGGAGGAAGATACGCAGTATTTT
CDR3aa: CASSISVREEDTQYF

d_gene: NA
v_gene: TRBV3-1
j_gene: TRBJ2-2
abundance: NA
CDR3nt: TGTGCCAGCAGCTCCGATTTTGCGTCAAACACCGGGGAGCTGTTTTTT
CDR3aa: CASSSDFASNTGELFF

d_gene: NA
v_gene: TRBV6-1
j_gene: TRBJ2-2
abundance: NA
CDR3nt: TGTGCCACCCAGGGGTCCCCGAATGGAGGGGAGCTGTTTTTT
CDR3aa: CATQGSPNGGELFF

d_gene: NA
v_gene: TRBV28
j_gene: TRBJ1-2
abundance: NA
CDR3nt: TGTGCCATAGGGGTTAGCTATGGCTACACCTTC
CDR3aa: CAIGVSYGYTF

d_gene: TRBD1
v_gene: TRBV13
j_gene: TRBJ2-5
abundance: many
CDR3nt: TGTGCCAGCAGCCAACGGACAGGGGGGTACCAAGAGACCCAGTACTTC
CDR3aa: CASSQRTGGYQETQYF

d_gene: TRBD1
v_gene: TRBV28
j_gene: TRBJ2-7
abundance: NA
CDR3nt: TGTGCCAGCAGTACGGGACAGGGAGCCTACGAGCGGTACTTC
CDR3aa: CASSTGQGAYERYF

d_gene: NA
v_gene: TRBV28
j_gene: TRBJ1-1
abundance: many
CDR3nt: TGTGCCAGCAGTTTTCCCCACGCCGGAACCACTGAAGCTTTCTTT
CDR3aa: CASSFPHAGTTEAFF

d_gene: TRBD1
v_gene: TRBV4-1
j_gene: TRBJ2-3
abundance: many
CDR3nt: TGCGCCAGCAGCCAAGTAGACAGGGACACAGATACGCAGTATTTT
CDR3aa: CASSQVDRDTDTQYF

d_gene: NA
v_gene: TRBV28
j_gene: TRBJ1-5
abundance: many
CDR3nt: TGTGCCAGCAGTTTCCCTCCGGGGGCCAGTCAGCCCCAGCATTTT
CDR3aa: CASSFPPGASQPQHF

d_gene: NA
v_gene: TRBV12-3/TRBV12-4
j_gene: TRBJ2-1
abundance: many
CDR3nt: TGTGCCAGCAGAATAAGGGGCAATGAGCAGTTCTTC
CDR3aa: CASRIRGNEQFF

d_gene: TRBD2
v_gene: TRBV9
j_gene: TRBJ2-3
abundance: NA
CDR3nt: TGTGCCAGCAGCGTAGGGCTAGCGGTTACGAAGGTAACAGATACGCAGTATTTT
CDR3aa: CASSVGLAVTKVTDTQYF

d_gene: NA
v_gene: TRBV28
j_gene: TRBJ2-7
abundance: NA
CDR3nt: TGTGCCAGCAGTTCTTCCGGGACTGGCCACGAGCAGTGCTTC
CDR3aa: CASSSSGTGHEQCF

d_gene: TRBD2
v_gene: TRBV3-1
j_gene: TRBJ2-7
abundance: many
CDR3nt: TGTGCCAGCAGCCCGAGGACTAGCGGGAGAAACGAGCAGTACTTC
CDR3aa: CASSPRTSGRNEQYF

d_gene: NA
v_gene: TRBV27
j_gene: TRBJ2-7
abundance: many
CDR3nt: TGTGCCAGCAGTTTAAGATGGGACCTAACCTACGAGCAGTACTTC
CDR3aa: CASSLRWDLTYEQYF

d_gene: NA
v_gene: TRBV25-1
j_gene: TRBJ1-1
abundance: once
CDR3nt: TGTGCCAGCAGTCCCACCGGGGGCGGGCGGGCCGCTGAAGCTTTCTTT
CDR3aa: CASSPTGGGRAAEAFF

d_gene: NA
v_gene: TRBV11-3
j_gene: TRBJ1-2
abundance: many
CDR3nt: TGTGCCAGCAGCTTACGAGGACCGGCGTACTATGGCTACACCTTC
CDR3aa: CASSLRGPAYYGYTF

d_gene: TRBD2
v_gene: TRBV7-9
j_gene: TRBJ2-1
abundance: many
CDR3nt: TGTGCCAGCAGCTTAGGTCGGGAGGGCTCCAATGAGCAGTTCTTC
CDR3aa: CASSLGREGSNEQFF

d_gene: TRBD2
v_gene: TRBV6-1
j_gene: TRBJ2-1
abundance: NA
CDR3nt: TGTGCCAGCAGCAGCACTAGCGGGGGAGTGAATGAGCAGTTCTTC
CDR3aa: CASSSTSGGVNEQFF

d_gene: TRBD2
v_gene: TRBV20-1
j_gene: TRBJ2-1
abundance: many
CDR3nt: TGCAGTGCTGCTGGAGACCTAGCGGAATTTTACAATGAGCAGTTCTTC
CDR3aa: CSAAGDLAEFYNEQFF

d_gene: NA
v_gene: TRBV28
j_gene: TRBJ2-3
abundance: many
CDR3nt: TGTGCCAGCAGCGGCAGTCCGGATCATACGCAGTATTTT
CDR3aa: CASSGSPDHTQYF

d_gene: NA
v_gene: TRBV20-1
j_gene: TRBJ1-2
abundance: few
CDR3nt: TGCAGTGCTAGACCGGGACTCCTCGGGGGCTACACCTTC
CDR3aa: CSARPGLLGGYTF

d_gene: TRBD1
v_gene: TRBV6-1
j_gene: TRBJ1-2
abundance: few
CDR3nt: TGTGCCATTCGCAGGGGGATTTATGGCTACACCTTC
CDR3aa: CAIRRGIYGYTF

d_gene: TRBD2
v_gene: TRBV6-1
j_gene: TRBJ2-1
abundance: many
CDR3nt: TGTGCCAGCAATAGATGGGGGACTAGCGGCCCCGTGGCGCAGTTCTTC
CDR3aa: CASNRWGTSGPVAQFF

d_gene: TRBD2
v_gene: TRBV28
j_gene: TRBJ2-1
abundance: many
CDR3nt: TGTGCCAGCAGTTTCTGGCGGGAGGGCCGTAATGAGCAGTTCTTC
CDR3aa: CASSFWREGRNEQFF

d_gene: NA
v_gene: TRBV2
j_gene: TRBJ1-5
abundance: many
CDR3nt: TGTGCCAGCAGTGAAATGGCGACAGCCACTAATCAGCCCCAGCATTTT
CDR3aa: CASSEMATATNQPQHF

d_gene: NA
v_gene: TRBV12-3/TRBV12-4
j_gene: TRBJ1-3
abundance: NA
CDR3nt: TGTGCCAGCGGCTTGCGCACCCGGGGACTGAGCTCTGGAAACACCATATATTTT
CDR3aa: CASGLRTRGLSSGNTIYF

d_gene: TRBD1
v_gene: TRBV6-2/TRBV6-3
j_gene: TRBJ1-5
abundance: NA
CDR3nt: TGTGCCAGCAGTCCGAACTGGGACAGGGAGAACCAGCCCCAGCATTTT
CDR3aa: CASSPNWDRENQPQHF

d_gene: NA
v_gene: TRBV12-3/TRBV12-4
j_gene: TRBJ1-4
abundance: few
CDR3nt: TGTGCCAGCAGGAAGCGGACGGAACCTAATGAAAAACTGTTTTTT
CDR3aa: CASRKRTEPNEKLFF

d_gene: TRBD2
v_gene: TRBV3-1
j_gene: TRBJ2-5
abundance: NA
CDR3nt: TGTGCCAGCAGCCAAGGCGGACTAGCGGGACAAGAGACCCAGTACTTC
CDR3aa: CASSQGGLAGQETQYF

d_gene: TRBD2
v_gene: TRBV19
j_gene: TRBJ2-7
abundance: NA
CDR3nt: TGTGCCAGTAGTATAGCTAGCCCGGGAGGGCCCTACGAGCAGTACTTC
CDR3aa: CASSIASPGGPYEQYF

d_gene: NA
v_gene: TRBV28
j_gene: TRBJ1-1
abundance: many
CDR3nt: TGTGCCAGCAGTTTAAGTATTCCAGGGGTTGAAGCTTTCTTT
CDR3aa: CASSLSIPGVEAFF

d_gene: NA
v_gene: TRBV6-4
j_gene: TRBJ2-2
abundance: once
CDR3nt: TGTGCCAGCAGTGACTCAGGGATCGGGGAGCTGTTTTTT
CDR3aa: CASSDSGIGELFF

d_gene: NA
v_gene: TRBV20-1
j_gene: TRBJ2-5
abundance: few
CDR3nt: TGCAGTGCTAGAGATCCCCCGGTGAAGCACCAGTACTTC
CDR3aa: CSARDPPVKHQYF

d_gene: NA
v_gene: TRBV7-9
j_gene: TRBJ2-1
abundance: NA
CDR3nt: TGTGCCAGCAGCTTAGGGGACCCTCAGTTCTTC
CDR3aa: CASSLGDPQFF

d_gene: NA
v_gene: TRBV18
j_gene: TRBJ2-2
abundance: many
CDR3nt: TGTGCCAGCCAAGCCGGGGTCTCGAACACCGGGGAGCTGTTTTTT
CDR3aa: CASQAGVSNTGELFF

d_gene: NA
v_gene: TRBV7-9
j_gene: TRBJ2-1
abundance: many
CDR3nt: TGTGCCAGCAGCTTAGAACACAGCTCCTACAATGAGCAGTTCTTC
CDR3aa: CASSLEHSSYNEQFF

d_gene: TRBD2
v_gene: TRBV6-2/TRBV6-3
j_gene: TRBJ2-7
abundance: few
CDR3nt: TGTGCCAGCAGTTACCGTCTACTAGCGAAAAGCTCCTACGAGCAGTACTTC
CDR3aa: CASSYRLLAKSSYEQYF

d_gene: TRBD2
v_gene: TRBV4-3
j_gene: TRBJ2-7
abundance: NA
CDR3nt: TGCGCCAGCAGCCAGGGTCGACTAGCGGGAGTAGGCGAGCAGTACTTC
CDR3aa: CASSQGRLAGVGEQYF

d_gene: TRBD1
v_gene: TRBV4-1
j_gene: TRBJ1-2
abundance: few
CDR3nt: TGCGCCAGCAGCCAAGTCCTGAGACAGGGCCGACCCTATGGCTACACCTTC
CDR3aa: CASSQVLRQGRPYGYTF

d_gene: NA
v_gene: TRBV15
j_gene: TRBJ1-1
abundance: few
CDR3nt: TGTGCCACCAGCAGAGATGTAGGGGATTCAGAAGCTTTCTTT
CDR3aa: CATSRDVGDSEAFF

d_gene: NA
v_gene: TRBV6-6
j_gene: TRBJ2-5
abundance: many
CDR3nt: TGTGCCAGCAGTTACACCGCCGGAGGGTTGGAGACCCAGTACTTC
CDR3aa: CASSYTAGGLETQYF

d_gene: TRBD1
v_gene: TRBV24-1
j_gene: TRBJ2-2
abundance: many
CDR3nt: TGTGCCACCAGTGACATAGGACAGGGGTTTAACACCGGGGAGCTGTTTTTT
CDR3aa: CATSDIGQGFNTGELFF